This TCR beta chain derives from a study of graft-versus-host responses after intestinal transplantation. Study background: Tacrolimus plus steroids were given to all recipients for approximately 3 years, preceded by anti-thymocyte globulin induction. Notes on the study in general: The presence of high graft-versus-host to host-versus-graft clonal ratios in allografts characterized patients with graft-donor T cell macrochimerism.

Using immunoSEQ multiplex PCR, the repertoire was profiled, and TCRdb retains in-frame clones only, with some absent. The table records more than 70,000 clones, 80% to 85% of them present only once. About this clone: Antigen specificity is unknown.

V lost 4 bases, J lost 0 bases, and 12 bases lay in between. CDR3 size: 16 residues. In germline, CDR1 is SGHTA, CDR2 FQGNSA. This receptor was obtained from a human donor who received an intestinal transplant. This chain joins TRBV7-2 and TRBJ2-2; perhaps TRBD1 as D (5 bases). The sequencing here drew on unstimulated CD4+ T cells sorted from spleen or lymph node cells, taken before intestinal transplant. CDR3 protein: CASSSRRGSNTGELFF. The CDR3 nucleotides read TGTGCCAGCAGCTCCCGTAGGGGATCGAACACCGGGGAGCTGTTTTTT.